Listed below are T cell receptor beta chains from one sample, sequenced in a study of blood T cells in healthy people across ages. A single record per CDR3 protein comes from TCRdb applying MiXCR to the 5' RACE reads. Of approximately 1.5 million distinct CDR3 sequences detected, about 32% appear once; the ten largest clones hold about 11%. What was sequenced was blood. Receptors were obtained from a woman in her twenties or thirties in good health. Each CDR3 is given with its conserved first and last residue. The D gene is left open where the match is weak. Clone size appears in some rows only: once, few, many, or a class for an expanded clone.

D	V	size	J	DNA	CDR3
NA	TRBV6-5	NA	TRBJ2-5	TGTGCCAGCAGCCGCGGGACAGCTTCTACAGAGACCCAGTACTTC	CASSRGTASTETQYF
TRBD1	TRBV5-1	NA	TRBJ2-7	TGCGCCAGCAGCGGGACAGGGGAGCCTACTAGCGGTAAGAGCTCCTACAATGAGCAGTACTTC	CASSGTGEPTSGKSSYNEQYF
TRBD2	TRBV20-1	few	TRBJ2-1	TGCAGTGCTAAGCAACTAGCGGGAGAAGCCTACAATGAGCAGTTCTTC	CSAKQLAGEAYNEQFF
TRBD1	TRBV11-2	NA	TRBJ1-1	TGTGCCAGCAGTCAAGGACAGGCCAGGACTGAAGCTTTCTTT	CASSQGQARTEAFF
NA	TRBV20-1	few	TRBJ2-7	TGCAGTGCTACAGCCTCCTCCACTGGCACCTCCTACGAGCAGTACTTC	CSATASSTGTSYEQYF
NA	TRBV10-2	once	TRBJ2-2	TGCGCCAGCGGCTCTCTCCCTAACACCGGGGAGCTGTTTTTT	CASGSLPNTGELFF
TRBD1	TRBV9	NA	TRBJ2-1	TGTGCCAGCAGCGTAGCCGGGACAGGGCATAGGAGCAATGAGCAGTTCTTC	CASSVAGTGHRSNEQFF
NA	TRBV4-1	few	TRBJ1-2	TGCGCCAGCACCCCAGCGGGGAACTATGGCTACACCTTC	CASTPAGNYGYTF
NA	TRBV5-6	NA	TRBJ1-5	TGTGCCAGCAGCGTTCATCAGGGGCCGCCCCAGCATTTT	CASSVHQGPPQHF
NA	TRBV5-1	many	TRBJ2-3	TGTGCCAGCAGCTTAGGGGCAGATACGCAGTATTTT	CASSLGADTQYF
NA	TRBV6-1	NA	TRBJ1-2	TGTGCCAGCAGTTCAGACGGTATTAACTATGGCTACACCTTC	CASSSDGINYGYTF
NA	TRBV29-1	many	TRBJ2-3	TGCAGCGCCTTCGGGGCCGTAAATACGCAGTATTTT	CSAFGAVNTQYF
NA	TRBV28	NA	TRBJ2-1	TGTGCCAGCAGGCGGGAATTTAGCAATGAGCAGTTCTTC	CASRREFSNEQFF
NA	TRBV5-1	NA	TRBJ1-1	TGCGCCAGCAGCTCCGGCGAGGGTGAAGCTTTCTTT	CASSSGEGEAFF
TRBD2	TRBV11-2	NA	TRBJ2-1	TGTGCCAGCAGCTTAGGCTCTGTGCGGGGGGGGTACAATGAGCAGTTCTTC	CASSLGSVRGGYNEQFF
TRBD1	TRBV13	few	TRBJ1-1	TGTGCCAGCAGCTCGCGGGACAGGGCGTTCTCTGAAGCTTTCTTT	CASSSRDRAFSEAFF
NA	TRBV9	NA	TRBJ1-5	TGTGCCAGCAGCCGTCAGGGGTGGGGCAATCAGCCCCAGCATTTT	CASSRQGWGNQPQHF